The 17 T cell receptor beta chains listed next were all sequenced from one sample in a study of T-cell memory formation after mild COVID-19. Each CDR3 protein gets one entry after TCRdb re-called the 5' RACE reads with MiXCR. The sample lists fewer than 650,000 distinct CDR3 sequences; about 20% were seen once. The sequenced sample consisted of PBMCs or a T cell subset sorted from them (not recorded which). The receptors shown here come from an adult woman who had mild COVID-19 (a few samples of this study predate the infection). Cell type and time point are not known.

This clonotype appeared a few times. The chain recombines TRBV5-1 with TRBJ2-5, with 7 bases aligning to TRBD1. This CDR3 region has 16 residues. The germline V gene encodes CDR1 SGHRS and CDR2 YFSETQ. The trim removed 0 bases at V and 5 bases at J, leaving 10 bases unmatched. CDR3: CASSLGSSTGRETQYF. CDR3 nucleotide sequence: TGCGCCAGCAGCTTGGGATCGTCGACAGGGCGGGAGACCCAGTACTTC.

This clonotype was picked up a small number of times. The chain employs TRBV7-8 and TRBJ2-7; D possibly corresponds to TRBD2 (5 bases). CDR1 is SGHVS, CDR2 FQNEAQ, per germline. The ends were cut back, 2 bases at V and 4 bases at J, with 12 bases in the middle. CDR3 length equals 14 residues. The chain's CDR3 is CASSLWSSGYEQYF. The CDR3 bases are TGTGCCAGCAGCTTATGGAGCAGCGGATACGAGCAGTACTTC.

This chain joins TRBV29-1 and TRBJ1-1; TRBD1 matches 7 bases. CDR1 SQVTM and CDR2 ANQGSEA come from the germline V gene. CDR3 size: 13 residues. The CDR3 nucleotides are TGCAGTGCAGATCAGGGGAGTGAACAGGGGGCTTTCTTT. Its translation: CSADQGSEQGAFF.

The J gene is TRBJ2-2, the V gene TRBV11-2; no clear D. The germline gives CDR1 SGHAT, CDR2 FQNNGV. Trimming shortened V by 4 bases and J by 1 base, and 19 bases separated the two germline ends. The CDR3 has 18 amino acids. The CDR3 loop reads CASSSTYERRLNTGELFF. The CDR3 DNA reads TGTGCCAGCAGCTCGACCTATGAGAGACGGTTGAACACCGGGGAGCTGTTTTTT. Based on the CDR3 plus reference TRBV11-2 and TRBJ2-2, the full variable domain is EAGVAQSPRYKIIEKRQSVAFWCNPISGHATLYWYQQILGQGPKLLIQFQNNGVVDDSQLPKDRFSAERLKGVDSTLKIQPAKLEDSAVYLCASSSTYERRLNTGELFFGEGSRLTVL.

The sample holds a few counts of this clonotype. The chain joins TRBV5-1 to TRBJ2-7; 9 positions agree with TRBD1. Germline CDR1 is SGHRS and CDR2 is YFSETQ. The trim removed 3 bases at V and 3 bases at J, leaving 19 bases unmatched. The CDR3 has 19 residues. CDR3 sequence: CASSSSAPLLRDRDYEQYF. The CDR3 DNA sequence: TGCGCCAGCAGCTCCTCGGCCCCGCTTCTCCGGGACAGGGACTACGAGCAGTACTTC.

This clonotype was seen a handful of times. The V call is TRBV12-3 or TRBV12-4, the J call TRBJ2-7; 12 bases align to TRBD1. J gave up 2 bases and V 4 bases, and 12 bases lay outside the gene matches. The CDR3 loop spans 18 amino acids. The CDR3 DNA reads as TGTGCCAGCAGTTGGGACAGGGGGCGTCGGATACTCACCTACGAGCAGTACTTC. Residues: CASSWDRGRRILTYEQYF.

This clonotype was observed a few times. This chain links TRBV12-3 or TRBV12-4 with TRBJ2-1; TRBD1 aligns across 9 bases. The CDR3 runs to 15 residues. The trim removed 2 bases at V and 9 bases at J, leaving 8 bases unmatched. CDR3 protein: CASSLQTGGGGEQFF. The CDR3, as DNA: TGTGCCAGCAGTTTACAGACAGGGGGGGGTGGTGAGCAGTTCTTC.

The V and J genes are TRBV12-3 or TRBV12-4 and TRBJ1-1; a possible D gene is TRBD1 (6 bases). Trimming stripped 5 bases from V and 5 bases from J, with 15 bases between. The CDR3 spans 14 residues. The CDR3: CASSDGGAKTEAFF. CDR3 DNA: TGTGCCAGCAGTGATGGGGGCGCGAAGACTGAAGCTTTCTTT.

The CDR3, as DNA: TGTGCCAGCAGTTACGTAAATCCGGGACAGGGTTACGATGGCTACACCTTC. It yields the protein CASSYVNPGQGYDGYTF. The chain couples TRBV6-5 to TRBJ1-2; 9 nucleotides agree with TRBD1. Germline V gene data show CDR1 as MNHEY and CDR2 as SVGAGI. The CDR3 runs 17 residues. Trimming removed 2 bases from V and 6 bases from J; junction bases left unmatched: 13.

This clonotype was seen a few times. The V and J genes are TRBV4-2 and TRBJ1-1; D unresolved. CDR3 length: 15 residues. Germline-derived CDR1 and CDR2 are LGHNA and YNFKEQ. The V end lost 1 base, the J end lost 0 bases, and 9 bases lay between the germline ends. The CDR3 DNA follows: TGTGCCAGCAGCCAAGGGCGGGCGATGAACACTGAAGCTTTCTTT. Its translation: CASSQGRAMNTEAFF.

This clonotype was found a few times. The V gene is TRBV9, the J gene TRBJ2-7, with a tentative D call TRBD1 (6 bases). The CDR3 covers 15 residues. The V and J ends lost 3 bases and 6 bases respectively, with 19 bases between them. The germline gives CDR1 SGDLS, CDR2 YYNGEE. The CDR3: CASSALTGMYGEQYF. The CDR3, as DNA: TGTGCCAGCAGCGCGTTAACAGGGATGTACGGCGAGCAGTACTTC.

The sample holds a few counts of this clonotype. The CDR3: CASYPGLAGVIGNEQFF. The CDR3 DNA reads TGCGCCAGCTACCCTGGACTAGCGGGAGTGATCGGCAATGAGCAGTTCTTC. V usage is TRBV5-1 and J usage is TRBJ2-1; 13 positions match TRBD2. Germline V lookup: CDR1 SGHRS, CDR2 YFSETQ. With V trimmed by 7 bases and J by 6 bases, 13 bases remained unmatched. This CDR3 has 17 amino acids.

The chain has TRBV5-1 and TRBJ1-2; TRBD1 matches 7 bases. There are 14 residues in the CDR3. From germline, CDR1 is SGHRS and CDR2 YFSETQ. V was pared by 0 bases and J by 9 bases, with 8 bases of the junction left unmatched. The CDR3 DNA is TGCGCCAGCAGCTTGGCCACGGCCAGGGGGAGCTACACCTTC. Amino acids: CASSLATARGSYTF.

This clonotype was detected only a few times. V usage is TRBV7-8 and J usage is TRBJ1-5, with unresolved D. Between the trimmed V and J ends, which lost 4 bases and 6 bases, there was a span of 10 bases. The CDR3 loop spans 13 amino acids. In germline, CDR1 is SGHVS, CDR2 FQNEAQ. For the CDR3, the DNA is TGTGCCAGCAGCTCGGCTTTGGGTCAGCCCCAGCATTTT. This codes for CASSSALGQPQHF. Drawing the rest from reference TRBV7-8 and TRBJ1-5, the complete variable domain is GAGVSQSPRYKVAKRGQDVALRCDPISGHVSLFWYQQALGQGPEFLTYFQNEAQLDKSGLPSDRFFAERPEGSVSTLKIQRTQQEDSAVYLCASSSALGQPQHFGDGTRLSIL.

This CDR3 is CASSYLLTGANVLTF. CDR3 DNA: TGTGCCAGCAGTTACTTGCTGACTGGGGCCAACGTCCTGACTTTC. The rearrangement joins TRBV6-5 to TRBJ2-6; D unresolved. The germline CDR1 and CDR2 sequences are MNHEY and SVGAGI. This CDR3 has 15 residues. Trimming stripped 1 base from V and 2 bases from J, with 6 bases between.

This clonotype was picked up a small number of times. The chain couples TRBV5-1 to TRBJ2-1, with 7 bases identical to TRBD2. The germline V gene encodes CDR1 SGHRS and CDR2 YFSETQ. The V gene end was trimmed by 0 bases and the J gene end by 6 bases; junction bases not matched to a gene: 9. CDR3 length equals 16 residues. The CDR3 here is CASSLASGGSLNEQFF. The CDR3 DNA sequence: TGCGCCAGCAGCTTGGCGTCCGGCGGGAGTCTCAATGAGCAGTTCTTC.

This clonotype showed up many times. The chain has TRBV7-3 and TRBJ2-2, with D tentatively TRBD1 (6 bases). V shed 4 bases and J shed 5 bases, with 11 bases lying between them. The CDR3 covers 14 residues. CDR1 SGHTA and CDR2 FQGTGA come from the germline V gene. The CDR3 DNA sequence: TGTGCCAGCAGCTCAGGGGCCGCTACCGGGGAGCTGTTTTTT. It codes for CASSSGAATGELFF.